This T cell receptor beta chain comes out of a study of T cell repertoires in cytomegalovirus infection. Study-wide context: Public TCR beta signatures indicated both CMV infection and matching HLA type.

One entry per CDR3 protein, called by TCRdb with MiXCR from the reads. The sample holds hundreds of thousands of distinct CDR3 sequences; less than 40% are singletons and the top ten take roughly 13%. A note on this clonotype: Its specificity is not known.

Looked up from germline, CDR1 is MDHEN and CDR2 is SYDVKM. This CDR3 is 15 amino acids long. Trimming pared 5 bases from V and 0 bases from J, leaving 11 bases between. The sample was cultured CD8+ T cells from PBMCs, taken from culture after CMV antigen stimulation. The chain uses TRBV28 and TRBJ1-5; tentative D call: TRBD1 (6 bases). The sequence came from a human donor in good health (CMV status not recorded). Some clones in this sample may be carry-over from other donors' samples. Here the CDR3 DNA reads TGTGCCAGCAGTCTCAGGGGAGTTAGCAATCAGCCCCAGCATTTT. It is translated as CASSLRGVSNQPQHF.